This TCR beta chain came from a study of Ad26.COV2.S vaccination and SARS-CoV-2 variants. Study details: Doses of Ad26.COV2.S were injected into muscle once or twice, 56 days apart. Study-level points and caveats: Substantial breadth was reported for post-vaccination spike-specific CD8+ and CD4+ T cells. Relative to placebo recipients, vaccine recipients exhibited elevated spike-specific TCR breadth.

The treatment: 15 to 20 received Ad26.COV2.S at low or high dose, single or two shots; 5 received placebo; per-sample allocation not given. Sample collection was performed on day 63 after the first vaccine or placebo injection. Immunization relied on an Ad26 vector, which expressed Wuhan-strain SARS-CoV-2 spike. Measured with immunoSEQ multiplex PCR; TCRdb has only the in-frame clones, and not every one. This table holds approximately 460,000 clones, around 89% found once. Trimming took 1 base from V and 8 from J; bases not matched to a gene: 0. CDR3 size: 14 residues. Germline assignment: CDR1 SGHAT and CDR2 FQNNGV. For this clone: What it recognizes is unknown.

This receptor was identified in a person between 18 and 59 years old who received the Ad26.COV2.S COVID-19 vaccine or a placebo. The material sequenced was peripheral blood, taken in a trial of Ad26.COV2.S vaccine versus placebo. J is TRBJ1-6 and V is TRBV11-2, with 9 bases identical to TRBD1. CDR3 in amino acids: CASSLGTGDSPLHF. The DNA of the CDR3 is TGTGCCAGCAGCTTAGGGACAGGGGATTCACCCCTCCACTTT.